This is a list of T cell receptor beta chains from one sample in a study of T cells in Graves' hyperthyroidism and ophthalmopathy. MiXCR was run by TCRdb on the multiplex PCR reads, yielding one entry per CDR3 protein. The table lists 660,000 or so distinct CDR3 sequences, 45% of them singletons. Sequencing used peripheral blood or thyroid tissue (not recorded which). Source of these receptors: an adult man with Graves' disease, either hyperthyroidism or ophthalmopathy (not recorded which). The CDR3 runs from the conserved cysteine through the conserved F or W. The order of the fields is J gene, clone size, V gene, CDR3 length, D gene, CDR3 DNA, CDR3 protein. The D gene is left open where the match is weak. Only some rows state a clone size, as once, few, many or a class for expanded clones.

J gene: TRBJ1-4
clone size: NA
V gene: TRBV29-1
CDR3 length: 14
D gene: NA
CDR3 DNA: TGCAGCGTTGACGGGGACGGGGGGCGTGAAAAACTGTTTTTT
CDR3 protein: CSVDGDGGREKLFF

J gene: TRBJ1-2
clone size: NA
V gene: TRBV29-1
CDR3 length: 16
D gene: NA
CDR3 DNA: TGCAGCGTTGAAGATACCCGGAGAGGAGCTAACTATGGCTACACCTTC
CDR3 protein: CSVEDTRRGANYGYTF

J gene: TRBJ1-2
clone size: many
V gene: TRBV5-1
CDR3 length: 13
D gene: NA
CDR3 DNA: TGCGCCAGCAGCCAGCTTGTGACAGGCGGCTACACCTTC
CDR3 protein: CASSQLVTGGYTF

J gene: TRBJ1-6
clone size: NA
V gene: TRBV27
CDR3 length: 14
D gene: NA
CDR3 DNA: TGTGCCAGCACCCAAAGAGGATATAATTCACCCCTCCACTTT
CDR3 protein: CASTQRGYNSPLHF

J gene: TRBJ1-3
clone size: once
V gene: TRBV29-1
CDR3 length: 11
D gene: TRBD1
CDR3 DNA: TGCAGCGTGAGGGACAGGGACACCATATATTTT
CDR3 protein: CSVRDRDTIYF

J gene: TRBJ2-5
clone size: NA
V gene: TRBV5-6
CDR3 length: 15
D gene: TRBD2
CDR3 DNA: TGCGCCAGCAACTACGGTAGCGGGGGCCAAGAGACCCAGTACTTC
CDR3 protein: CASNYGSGGQETQYF

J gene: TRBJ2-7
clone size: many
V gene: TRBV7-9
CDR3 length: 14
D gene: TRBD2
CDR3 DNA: TGTGCCAGCAGCTTGCCGGGACTAGTGGGGGAGCAGTACTTC
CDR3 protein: CASSLPGLVGEQYF

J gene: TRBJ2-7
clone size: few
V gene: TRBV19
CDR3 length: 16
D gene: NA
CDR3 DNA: TGTGCCAGTAGTATCCGCGGGACTCATTATTTCTACGAGCAGTACTTC
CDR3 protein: CASSIRGTHYFYEQYF

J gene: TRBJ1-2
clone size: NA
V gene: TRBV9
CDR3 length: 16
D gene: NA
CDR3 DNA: TGTGCCAGCAGCGGCCGGGGGGGGGCGAACAACTATGGCTACACCTTC
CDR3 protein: CASSGRGGANNYGYTF

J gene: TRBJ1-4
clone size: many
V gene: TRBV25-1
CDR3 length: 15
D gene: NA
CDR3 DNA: TGTGCCAGCAGTAGATGGACGGCAACTAATGAAAAACTGTTTTTT
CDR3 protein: CASSRWTATNEKLFF

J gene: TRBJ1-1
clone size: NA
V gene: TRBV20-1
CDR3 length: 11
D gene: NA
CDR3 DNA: TGCAGTGCTAGAGCGGACACTGAAGCTTTCTTT
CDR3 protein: CSARADTEAFF

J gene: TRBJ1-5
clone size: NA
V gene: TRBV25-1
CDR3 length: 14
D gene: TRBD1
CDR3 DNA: TGTGCCAGCGCATGGACAGGGGGCGATCAGCCCCAGCATTTT
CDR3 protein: CASAWTGGDQPQHF

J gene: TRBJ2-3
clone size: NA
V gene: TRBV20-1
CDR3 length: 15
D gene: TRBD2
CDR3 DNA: TGCAGTGCTAGTAATGTCCTAGCGGGCACAGATACGCAGTATTTT
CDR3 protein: CSASNVLAGTDTQYF

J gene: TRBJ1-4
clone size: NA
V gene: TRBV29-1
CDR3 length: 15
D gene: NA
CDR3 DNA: TGCAGCGTTGGACAGGTGGGCGGGGAATCTGAAAAACTGTTTTTT
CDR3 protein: CSVGQVGGESEKLFF

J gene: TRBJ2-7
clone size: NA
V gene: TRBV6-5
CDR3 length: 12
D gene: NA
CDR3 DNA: TGTGCCAGCAGCACATTATCCTACGAGCAGTACTTC
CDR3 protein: CASSTLSYEQYF

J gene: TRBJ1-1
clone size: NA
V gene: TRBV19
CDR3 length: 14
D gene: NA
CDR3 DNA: TGTGCCAGTAGTATAGCGGGGGTGGACACTGAAGCTTTCTTT
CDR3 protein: CASSIAGVDTEAFF

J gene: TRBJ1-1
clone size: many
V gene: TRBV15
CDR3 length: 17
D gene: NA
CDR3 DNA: TGTGCCACCAGCAGAGATGGCGACCCGGCACAGGCCTCTGAAGCTTTCTTT
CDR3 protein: CATSRDGDPAQASEAFF

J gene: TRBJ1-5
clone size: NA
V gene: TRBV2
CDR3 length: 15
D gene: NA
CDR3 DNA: TGTGCCAGCAGTAGGGGAGGGCGCGCAGGACAGCCCCAGCATTTT
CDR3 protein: CASSRGGRAGQPQHF

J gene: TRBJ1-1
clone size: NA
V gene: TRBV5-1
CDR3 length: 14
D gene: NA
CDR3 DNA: TGCGCCAGCACGACCGGGGGGTATGACACTGAAGCTTTCTTT
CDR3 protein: CASTTGGYDTEAFF

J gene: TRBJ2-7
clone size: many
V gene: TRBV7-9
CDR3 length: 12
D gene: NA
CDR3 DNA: TGTGCCAGCAGCTTATTGGGCTACGAGCAGTACTTC
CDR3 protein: CASSLLGYEQYF

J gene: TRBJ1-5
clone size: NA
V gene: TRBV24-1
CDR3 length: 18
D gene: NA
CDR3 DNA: TGTGCCACCGGTGATTGTGAGGAAGGGGTACCGAGCAATCAGCCCCAGCATTTT
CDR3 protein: CATGDCEEGVPSNQPQHF

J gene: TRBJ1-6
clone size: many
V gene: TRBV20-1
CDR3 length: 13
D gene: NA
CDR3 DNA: TGCGGGGGGGCTGAGAGGCTGAATTCACCCCTCCACTTT
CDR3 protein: CGGAERLNSPLHF

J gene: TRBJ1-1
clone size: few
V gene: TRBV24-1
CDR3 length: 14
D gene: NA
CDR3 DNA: TGTGCCAGCAGTTTATCGATAGCAGGGACTGAAGCTTTCTTT
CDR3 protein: CASSLSIAGTEAFF

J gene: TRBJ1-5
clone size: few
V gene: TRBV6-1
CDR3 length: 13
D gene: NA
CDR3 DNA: TGTGCCAGCAGAAAAGATAGCAATCAGCCCCAGCATTTT
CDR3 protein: CASRKDSNQPQHF

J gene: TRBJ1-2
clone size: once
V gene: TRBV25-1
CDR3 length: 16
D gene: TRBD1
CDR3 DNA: TGTGCCAGCAGTGAATTGTGGGACAGGGGCGGGTATGGCTACACCTTC
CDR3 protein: CASSELWDRGGYGYTF

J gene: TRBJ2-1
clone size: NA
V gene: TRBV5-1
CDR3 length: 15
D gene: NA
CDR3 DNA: TGCGCCAGCAGCTTGGATGGGTCCTCCTACAATGAGCAGTTCTTC
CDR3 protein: CASSLDGSSYNEQFF

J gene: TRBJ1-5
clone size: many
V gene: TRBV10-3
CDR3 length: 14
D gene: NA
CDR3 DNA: TGTGCCATCTCCTCGGCCGATAGCAATCAGCCCCAGCATTTT
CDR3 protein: CAISSADSNQPQHF

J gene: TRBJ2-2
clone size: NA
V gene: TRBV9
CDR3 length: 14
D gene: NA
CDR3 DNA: TGTGCCAGCAGCCAAGAGGTCGGCACCGGGGAGCTGTTTTTT
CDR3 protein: CASSQEVGTGELFF

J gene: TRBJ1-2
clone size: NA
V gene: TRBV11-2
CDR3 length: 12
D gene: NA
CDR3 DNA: TGTGCCAGCAGCTTAGGACAGGACAGCTACACCTTC
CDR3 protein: CASSLGQDSYTF

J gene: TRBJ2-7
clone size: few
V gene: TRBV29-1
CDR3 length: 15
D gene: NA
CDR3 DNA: TGCAGCGTTGAAGGGATAGGGGGGAGCTCCTACGAGCAGTACTTC
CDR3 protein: CSVEGIGGSSYEQYF

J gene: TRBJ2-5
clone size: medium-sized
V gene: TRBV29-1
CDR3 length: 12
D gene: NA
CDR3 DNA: TGCAGCGCGTCGGGCCTCGGAGAGACCCAGTACTTC
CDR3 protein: CSASGLGETQYF

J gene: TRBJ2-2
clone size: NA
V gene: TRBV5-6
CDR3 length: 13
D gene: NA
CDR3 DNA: TGTGCCACCTCACAGGGGAACACCGGGGAGCTGTTTTTT
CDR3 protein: CATSQGNTGELFF

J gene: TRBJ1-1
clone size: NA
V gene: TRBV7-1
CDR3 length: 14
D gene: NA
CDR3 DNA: TGTGCCAGCAGCTCCCTCGCCGGTGACACTGAAGCTTTCTTT
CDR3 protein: CASSSLAGDTEAFF

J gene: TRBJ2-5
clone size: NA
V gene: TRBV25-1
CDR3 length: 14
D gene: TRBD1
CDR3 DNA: TGTGCCAGCAGCCCGACAGGGTTGGCAGAGACCCAGTACTTC
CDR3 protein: CASSPTGLAETQYF

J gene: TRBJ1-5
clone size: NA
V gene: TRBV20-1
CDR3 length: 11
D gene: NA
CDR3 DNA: TGCAGTGCTGGGGGGGCAGGACCCCAGCATTTT
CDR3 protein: CSAGGAGPQHF

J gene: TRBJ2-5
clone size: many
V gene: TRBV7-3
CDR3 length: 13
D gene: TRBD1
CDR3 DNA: TGTGCCAGCAGCACGGACAGGGATGGGACCCAGTACTTC
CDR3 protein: CASSTDRDGTQYF

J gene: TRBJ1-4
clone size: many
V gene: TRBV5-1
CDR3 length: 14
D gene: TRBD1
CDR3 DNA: TGCGCCAGCAGCTCGACAGGGAACGGCGAAAAACTGTTTTTT
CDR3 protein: CASSSTGNGEKLFF

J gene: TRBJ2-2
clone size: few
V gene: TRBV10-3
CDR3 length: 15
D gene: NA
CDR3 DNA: TGTGCCATCAGTGAGGAGACTCCTTACACCGGGGAGCTGTTTTTT
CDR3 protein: CAISEETPYTGELFF

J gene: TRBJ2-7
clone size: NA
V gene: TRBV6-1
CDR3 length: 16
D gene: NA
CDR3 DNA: TGTGCCAGCAGTGAATGGGCTTGGGACGACTCCTACGAGCAGTACTTC
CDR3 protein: CASSEWAWDDSYEQYF

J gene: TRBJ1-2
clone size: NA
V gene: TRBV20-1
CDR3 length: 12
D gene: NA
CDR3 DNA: TGCAGTGCCACAGGGTTTGTCTATGGCTACACCTTC
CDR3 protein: CSATGFVYGYTF

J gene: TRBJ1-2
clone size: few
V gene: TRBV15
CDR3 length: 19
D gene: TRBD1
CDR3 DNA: TGTGCCACCAGCAGAGAGTCTCCTTGGGAGGGGGCAGCTAACTATGGCTACACCTTC
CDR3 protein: CATSRESPWEGAANYGYTF

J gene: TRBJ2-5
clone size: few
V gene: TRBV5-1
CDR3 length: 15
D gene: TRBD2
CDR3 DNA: TGTGCCAGCAGCCGACCGGGACTAGCGGATGAGACCCAGTACTTC
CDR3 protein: CASSRPGLADETQYF

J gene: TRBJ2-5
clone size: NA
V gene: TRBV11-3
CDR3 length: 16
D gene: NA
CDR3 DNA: TGTGCCAGCAGCTTAAGAATTGGACAGGGAGGGGAGACCCAGTACTTC
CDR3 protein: CASSLRIGQGGETQYF

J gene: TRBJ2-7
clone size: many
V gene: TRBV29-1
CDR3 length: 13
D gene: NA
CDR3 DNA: TGCAGCGCCCAAGGGATAGTTGTCGACGAGCAGTACTTC
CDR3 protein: CSAQGIVVDEQYF

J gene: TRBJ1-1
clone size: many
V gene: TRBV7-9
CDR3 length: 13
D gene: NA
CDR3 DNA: TGTGCCAGCAGCTTCTCGCTGAACACTGAAGCTTTCTTT
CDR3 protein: CASSFSLNTEAFF

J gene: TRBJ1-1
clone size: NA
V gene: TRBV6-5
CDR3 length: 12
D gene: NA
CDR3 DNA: TGTGCCAGCAGTTACCAGCCCGGACAAGCTTTCTTT
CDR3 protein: CASSYQPGQAFF

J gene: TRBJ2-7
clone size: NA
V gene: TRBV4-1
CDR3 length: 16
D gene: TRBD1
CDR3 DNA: TGCGCCAGCAGCCAAGCACCGGGACAGGGGGCGGTGGAGCAGTACTTC
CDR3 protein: CASSQAPGQGAVEQYF

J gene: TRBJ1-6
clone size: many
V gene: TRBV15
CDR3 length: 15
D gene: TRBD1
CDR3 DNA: TGTGCCACCAGCAGAGATCCACAGGGGAATTCACCCCTCCACTTT
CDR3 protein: CATSRDPQGNSPLHF

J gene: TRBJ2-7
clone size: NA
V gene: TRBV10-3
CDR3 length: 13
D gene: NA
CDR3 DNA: TGTGCCAGCTTTCTTGACAGCCCCTACGAGCAGTACTTC
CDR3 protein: CASFLDSPYEQYF

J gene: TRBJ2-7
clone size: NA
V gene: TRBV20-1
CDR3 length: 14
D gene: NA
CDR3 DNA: TGCAGTGCTCACGGCACCAGGGATGGCTACGAGCAGTACTTC
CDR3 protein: CSAHGTRDGYEQYF

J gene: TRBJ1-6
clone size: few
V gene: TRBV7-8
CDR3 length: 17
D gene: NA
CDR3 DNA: TGTGCCAGCAGCATCTTAGGTGCGCAGGGGAGCGATTCACCCCTCCACTTT
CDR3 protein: CASSILGAQGSDSPLHF

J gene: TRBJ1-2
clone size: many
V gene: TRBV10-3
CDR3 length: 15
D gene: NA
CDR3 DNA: TGTGCCATCCCTTTACGAGGGGCTAACGGGAATGGCTACACCTTC
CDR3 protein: CAIPLRGANGNGYTF